Listed below are T cell receptor beta chains from one sample, sequenced in a study of T cell changes during pregnancy in multiple sclerosis. Using immunoSEQ multiplex PCR, the repertoire was profiled, and TCRdb retains in-frame clones only, with some absent. The data contain some 30,000 clones, around 90% of them singletons. Sample: CD4+ T cells from peripheral blood mononuclear cells, taken in the third trimester of pregnancy. Receptors were obtained from a female donor in good health, enrolled as a control in a pregnancy study. Both conserved end residues are part of each CDR3. A D gene is named only where the DNA matches it firmly. Size tells how often a clone was seen (once, few, many) or the class of an expanded clone, and some rows leave it out.

NA TRBJ1-1 NA TRBV28 CASSYGDRLNTEAFF TGTGCCAGCAGTTACGGAGACAGGCTGAACACTGAAGCTTTCTTT
NA TRBJ1-1 TRBD1 TRBV7-9 CASSRTGLATEAFF TGTGCCAGCAGCAGGACAGGGTTGGCCACTGAAGCTTTCTTT
NA TRBJ1-2 TRBD1 TRBV18 CASSPQGANGYTF TGTGCCAGCTCCCCACAGGGGGCCAATGGCTACACCTTC
NA TRBJ2-7 NA TRBV10-3 CASGKGVAGSYEQYF TGTGCCAGCGGGAAGGGTGTGGCCGGATCCTACGAGCAGTACTTC
NA TRBJ2-7 NA TRBV2 CASMGLASEQYF TGTGCCAGCATGGGACTTGCCTCCGAGCAGTACTTC
NA TRBJ1-1 TRBD1 TRBV18 CASSPRPAGGMNTEAFF TGTGCCAGCTCACCACGTCCCGCAGGGGGCATGAACACTGAAGCTTTCTTT
NA TRBJ2-3 NA TRBV19 CASSPTRTDTQYF TGTGCCAGTAGCCCCACTAGGACAGATACGCAGTATTTT
NA TRBJ2-7 TRBD1 TRBV18 CASSPRTGGSYEQYF TGTGCCAGCTCACCGCGTACAGGGGGAAGCTACGAGCAGTACTTC
NA TRBJ2-2 NA TRBV29-1 CSVVGTENTGELFF TGCAGCGTTGTCGGGACTGAAAACACCGGGGAGCTGTTTTTT
NA TRBJ1-3 TRBD1 TRBV7-2 CASSPDRGQRNTIYF TGTGCCAGCAGCCCAGACAGGGGACAAAGGAACACCATATATTTT
NA TRBJ1-1 NA TRBV7-2 CASTSSAGGGTEAFF TGTGCCAGCACCTCCTCGGCGGGAGGGGGCACTGAAGCTTTCTTT
NA TRBJ2-4 TRBD2 TRBV18 CASSPPRGGEDIQYF TGTGCCAGCTCACCACCTCGGGGAGGGGAGGACATTCAGTACTTC
NA TRBJ2-1 NA TRBV25-1 CASSPKSLAYNEQFF TGTGCCAGCAGTCCTAAGAGCCTAGCCTACAATGAGCAGTTCTTC
NA TRBJ2-1 TRBD2 TRBV14 CASSQDQAGRRFF TGTGCCAGCAGCCAAGATCAAGCGGGGAGACGGTTCTTC
NA TRBJ1-6 NA TRBV5-1 CASSLAVGRESSPLHF TGCGCCAGCAGCTTGGCCGTCGGCAGGGAAAGTTCACCCCTCCACTTT
NA TRBJ2-5 NA TRBV2 CAGRMTERGTQYF TGTGCCGGCAGAATGACGGAAAGAGGGACCCAGTACTTC
few TRBJ2-2 TRBD2 TRBV19 CASRLAGMAGTGELFF TGTGCCAGTAGACTAGCGGGAATGGCGGGCACCGGGGAGCTGTTTTTT
NA TRBJ2-7 TRBD2 TRBV7-2 CASSWTSGDSSYEQYF TGTGCCAGCAGCTGGACTAGCGGGGATTCCTCCTACGAGCAGTACTTC
NA TRBJ2-1 TRBD2 TRBV7-2 CASSSLAGQYNEQFF TGTGCCAGCTCTTCCCTAGCGGGACAATACAATGAGCAGTTCTTC
NA TRBJ1-3 NA TRBV7-2 CASSLGPVNTIYF TGTGCCAGCAGCTTAGGCCCGGTGAACACCATATATTTT
NA TRBJ2-3 TRBD2 TRBV7-2 CASSFLPSGGRSDTQYF TGTGCCAGCAGCTTCCTCCCTAGCGGGGGTCGTTCGGATACGCAGTATTTT
NA TRBJ2-5 NA TRBV13 CASRRKGPRETQYF TGTGCCAGCAGACGGAAGGGGCCACGGGAGACCCAGTACTTC
NA TRBJ2-5 NA TRBV29-1 CSVADQETQYF TGCAGCGTTGCGGACCAAGAGACCCAGTACTTC
medium-sized TRBJ2-7 NA TRBV6-5 CASSYLTGEQYF TGTGCCAGCAGTTACTTAACGGGCGAGCAGTACTTC
NA TRBJ2-1 TRBD2 TRBV14 CASSQDWDGTSFF TGTGCCAGCAGCCAAGATTGGGACGGGACTAGCTTCTTC
NA TRBJ1-2 TRBD1 TRBV27 CASSTTGNGYTF TGTGCCAGCAGTACGACAGGGAATGGCTACACCTTC
NA TRBJ2-1 NA TRBV6-4 CASSETGAYNEQFF TGTGCCAGCAGTGAAACGGGAGCCTACAATGAGCAGTTCTTC
NA TRBJ1-2 TRBD1 TRBV30 CAWSPRGRDGYTF TGTGCCTGGAGTCCCAGGGGGCGCGATGGCTACACCTTC
NA TRBJ2-3 NA TRBV27 CASSRQGWDTQYF TGTGCCAGCAGTCGTCAGGGGTGGGATACGCAGTATTTT
NA TRBJ2-1 NA TRBV5-6 CASLGIGVSEQFF TGTGCCAGCCTGGGAATCGGGGTCAGTGAGCAGTTCTTC
NA TRBJ2-5 TRBD1 TRBV5-4 CASPGGHTFQETQYF TGTGCCAGTCCAGGGGGACACACCTTCCAAGAGACCCAGTACTTC
NA TRBJ1-6 TRBD1 TRBV27 CASSVKQGAPDSPLHF TGTGCCAGCTCCGTAAAACAGGGGGCGCCGGATTCACCCCTCCACTTT
NA TRBJ1-1 TRBD1 TRBV11-3 CASSPGQGQMNTEAFF TGTGCCAGCAGTCCGGGACAGGGCCAGATGAACACTGAAGCTTTCTTT
NA TRBJ2-1 NA TRBV7-2 CASSSKTGYQFREQFF TGTGCCAGCAGCTCTAAAACAGGGTATCAATTCAGGGAGCAGTTCTTC
NA TRBJ1-1 NA TRBV7-9 CASSDPGVEIMNTEAFF TGTGCCAGCAGCGATCCAGGGGTGGAGATAATGAACACTGAAGCTTTCTTT
NA TRBJ2-2 NA TRBV21-1 CASSTKPRRGYTGELFF TGTGCCAGCAGCACCAAGCCCCGGCGCGGTTACACCGGGGAGCTGTTTTTT
NA TRBJ2-6 TRBD1 TRBV6-1 CASSEMGQGAYGANVLTF TGTGCCAGCAGTGAAATGGGACAGGGGGCGTATGGGGCCAACGTCCTGACTTTC